This T cell receptor beta chain came from a study of CD8 T cells in Susac syndrome (dated by TCRdb to the late 2010s). Some background on the complete study: The study used repertoire sequencing to test whether antigen drove CD8+ T cell activation and differentiation in Susac syndrome. Here is what the overall study found, with its caveats: The TCR sequencing and HLA analysis was acknowledged to have included a relatively small number of individuals.

The CDR3 sequence holds 14 residues, the cysteine and phenylalanine included. Only CDR3 DNA is held: 42 bases, read in frame from base 1. V is reduced by 0 bases and J by 4 bases, leaving a spacing of 9 bases between them. Reading the germline V gene gives CDR1 SGHTA and CDR2 FQGNSA. Peripheral blood CD8+ and CD4+ T cells from healthy donors, Susac syndrome patients and multiple sclerosis patients were profiled using high-throughput TCR beta sequencing. Treatment-naive patients with stable or active relapsing-remitting disease fulfilling revised McDonald criteria were used as multiple sclerosis controls. Bulk CD8+ and CD4+ T cells were purified magnetically by negative isolation, whereas CD8+ TEMRA cells were enriched by FACS. Blood was drawn into EDTA tubes, processed within 24 hours, and PBMCs were isolated by density gradient centrifugation. PBMCs destined for TCR sequencing were cryopreserved in liquid nitrogen and later thawed in a 37 °C water bath. A purity of at least 90% was achieved for sorted or isolated CD4+, CD8+ and CD8+ TEMRA cells.

A remark on this clonotype: It has no known antigen specificity. Base qualities are not at hand, and no much larger clone is one base apart.

RNA was extracted with the RNeasy kit and roughly 0.45 to 1 ug was reverse transcribed using random hexamers. The immunoSEQ multiplex PCR assay, which covers 54 Vbeta and 13 Jbeta segments, was used to amplify TCR beta CDR3 regions. Bias from PCR amplification was corrected by using a synthetic template baseline for primer optimization and for computational correction. Regarding the original processing steps: Reads were assigned to V, D and J genes according to IMGT and analyzed in immunoSEQ Analyzer, with only productive sequences retained. To calculate clonality, Shannon entropy was normalized by log2 of the number of productive unique sequences and then subtracted from one. For each patient and control, public and private clones were evaluated within the 100 most prevalent clones. Clones were defined as Susac-specific if absent from the healthy and MS cohorts, from 1052 published viral clones and from other ImmuneACCESS disease sequences. TCRdb trimmed the raw reads at Q25, called clones with MiXCR and kept productive beta chains. Every CDR3 protein is listed once, alongside the most common genes and DNA of its rows. Clone size and V and J calls follow TCRdb, not the original study. The sample profile shows about 180,000 distinct CDR3 sequences; 93% of them were found once. Around 0.1% of the sample comes from the top ten.

The chain links TRBV7-2 with TRBJ1-1, with no confident D gene call. The specimen was CD4+ T cells from PBMCs. The receptor comes from a human donor with multiple sclerosis. The CDR3: CASSLAVLSTEAFF. The DNA is TGTGCCAGCAGCTTAGCAGTCTTGAGCACTGAAGCTTTCTTT.